A single sample gave rise to the 25 T cell receptor beta chains below, sequenced in a study of blood T cell repertoires in COVID-19. The table came from immunoSEQ multiplex PCR; TCRdb's copy has only in-frame clones and leaves some out. The data hold about 240,000 clones, with about 79% observed a single time. The sample taken for sequencing was peripheral blood. These receptors were collected from a woman over 75 with acute or convalescent COVID-19.

This chain links TRBV28 with TRBJ1-3; D uncertain. Germline-derived CDR1 and CDR2 are MDHEN and SYDVKM. The CDR3 sequence is 15 residues long. V lost 1 base and J lost 0, with 7 bases in between. CDR3 coding DNA: TGTGCCAGCAGTTTATCCGACAACTCTGGAAACACCATATATTTT. This codes for CASSLSDNSGNTIYF.

This clone was seen only a few times. V gene TRBV4-2 combines with J gene TRBJ1-1; D perhaps matches TRBD1 (5 bases). Trimming left V 1 base short and J 4 bases short, with 16 bases between. The germline V gene has CDR1 LGHNA and CDR2 YNFKEQ. This CDR3 spans 16 amino acids. CDR3 sequence reads: CASSQGEGATGTEAFF. The CDR3, as DNA: TGTGCCAGCAGCCAAGGAGAAGGGGCGACGGGCACTGAAGCTTTCTTT.

The chain has TRBV7-8 and TRBJ1-2, with 7 bases lining up with TRBD1. The CDR3 runs 15 residues. CDR1 is SGHVS and CDR2 is FQNEAQ in the germline V gene. Trimming cost V 6 bases and J 7 bases; bases outside gene matches: 14. CDR3 in DNA: TGTGCCAGCAGGAACCGAACCACAGGGGTCGGTGGCTACACCTTC. Translation gives CASRNRTTGVGGYTF.

V and J are TRBV2 and TRBJ1-1, with no clear D. This CDR3 contains 10 residues. Trimming removed 6 bases at V and 7 bases at J, with 6 bases between. The germline gives CDR1 SNHLY, CDR2 FYNNEI. The CDR3 DNA reads as TGTGCCAGCAGGGGCCATGAAGCTTTCTTT. Amino acids: CASRGHEAFF.

The genes are TRBV5-1 and TRBJ1-6, with a possible D match to TRBD1 (6 bases). Trimming took 5 bases from V and 5 from J, leaving 8 bases between them. The CDR3 sequence is 13 residues long. Germline V lookup: CDR1 SGHRS, CDR2 YFSETQ. The CDR3 region is CASRDRDNSPLHF. DNA for the CDR3: TGCGCCAGCAGGGACAGAGATAATTCACCCCTCCACTTT.

The chain carries TRBV27 and TRBJ1-2, with TRBD1 matching over 9 bases. The V segment lost 3 bases and the J segment 7 bases; nucleotides outside the gene matches: 6. The CDR3 extends over 14 amino acids. The germline CDR1 and CDR2 sequences are MNHEY and SMNVEV (reference sequence). The CDR3 coding sequence is TGTGCCAGCAGTTTCCTACAGGGGGCGCCTGGCTACACCTTC. This gives the protein CASSFLQGAPGYTF.

This rearrangement joins TRBV10-3 to TRBJ2-3; 13 bases are a match to TRBD2. The V and J ends lost 6 bases and 1 base, in that order; junction bases with no gene match: 7. The CDR3 totals 17 residues. Germline assignment: CDR1 ENHRY and CDR2 SYGVKD. The CDR3 sequence: CAIRETSGGAGTDTQYF. The CDR3 DNA reads TGTGCCATCAGAGAAACTAGCGGGGGGGCCGGCACAGATACGCAGTATTTT.

This clone turned up a few times. The chain has TRBV5-6 and TRBJ1-5, with a weak D call TRBD1 (6 bases). The germline V gene has CDR1 SGHDT and CDR2 YYEEEE. The CDR3 spans 15 residues. V was clipped by 0 bases and J by 5 bases, with 12 bases between them. This CDR3 is CASSLARDIYQPQHF. The CDR3 coding sequence is TGTGCCAGCAGCTTGGCCCGGGACATCTATCAGCCCCAGCATTTT.

This chain uses TRBV6-6 with TRBJ1-5, with D hard to call. This CDR3 is 12 amino acids long. CDR1 is MNHNY and CDR2 is SVGAGI in the germline V gene (reference sequence). V was trimmed by 2 bases and J by 6 bases, leaving 5 bases between them. The CDR3 loop is CASSYMSQPQHF. In DNA, the CDR3 is TGTGCCAGCAGTTACATGAGTCAGCCCCAGCATTTT.

With respect to this clone: The same CDR3 also results from other DNA sequences found in this sample. V is TRBV5-1 and J is TRBJ2-7; D perhaps matches TRBD2 (6 bases). The V end lost 0 bases, the J end lost 4 bases, and 14 bases lay between the germline ends. Germline lookup yields CDR1 SGHRS and CDR2 YFSETQ. This CDR3 comprises 15 residues. The CDR3 DNA is TGCGCCAGCAGCTTGGGCGGGACGGGGGATTACGAGCAGTACTTC. Its translation: CASSLGGTGDYEQYF.

This chain connects TRBV28 to TRBJ2-3; 8 nucleotides line up with TRBD2. Trimming removed 3 bases from V and 0 bases from J; junction bases left unmatched: 8. The CDR3 has 17 amino acids. Per germline, CDR1 MDHEN and CDR2 SYDVKM. CDR3 DNA: TGTGCCAGCAGTTTCTCCGGGGGGGTCGGCAGCACAGATACGCAGTATTTT. Protein product: CASSFSGGVGSTDTQYF. Combining the CDR3 with reference TRBV28 and TRBJ2-3 gives the whole variable domain DVKVTQSSRYLVKRTGEKVFLECVQDMDHENMFWYRQDPGLGLRLIYFSYDVKMKEKGDIPEGYSVSREKKERFSLILESASTNQTSMYLCASSFSGGVGSTDTQYFGPGTRLTVL.

This clone was detected a few times. The rearrangement joins TRBV2 to TRBJ1-3; D is possibly TRBD1 (6 bases). Trimming took off 5 bases at V and 7 bases at J, with 9 bases between the two ends. CDR1 and CDR2 (germline): SNHLY, FYNNEI. This CDR3 is 12 amino acids long. Here the CDR3 DNA reads TGTGCCAGCAGTACCCAGGGGAACACCATATATTTT. The encoded protein is CASSTQGNTIYF.

The chain has TRBV25-1 and TRBJ2-7, with D uncertain. CDR3 length: 13 residues. The germline gives CDR1 MGHDK, CDR2 SYGVNS. The V and J ends lost 1 base and 5 bases respectively, with 9 bases between them. CDR3 sequence (DNA): TGTGCCAGCAGTGAATTTTCGCGCGACGAGCAGTACTTC. As protein: CASSEFSRDEQYF.

V is TRBV18 and J is TRBJ1-1; TRBD1 aligns across 7 bases. The germline gives CDR1 KGHSH, CDR2 LQKENI. V lost 2 bases to trimming and J lost 4 bases; unmatched junction nucleotides: 13. This CDR3 has 17 amino acids. The CDR3 sequence is CASSPVTGPLGSTEAFF. The CDR3 DNA reads as TGTGCCAGCTCACCAGTGACAGGGCCGTTGGGAAGCACTGAAGCTTTCTTT.

J is TRBJ2-2 and V is TRBV5-1; D may be TRBD1 (5 bases). V lost 1 base to trimming and J lost 1 base, with 8 bases between them. CDR1 is SGHRS and CDR2 is YFSETQ in the germline V gene. This CDR3 region has 15 residues. The CDR3 DNA reads TGCGCCAGCAGCTTGCAGGGTCGGAACACCGGGGAGCTGTTTTTT. Translation gives CASSLQGRNTGELFF. Using reference TRBV5-1 and TRBJ2-2 for the parts outside the CDR3, the full variable domain is KAGVTQTPRYLIKTRGQQVTLSCSPISGHRSVSWYQQTPGQGLQFLFEYFSETQRNKGNFPGRFSGRQFSNSRSEMNVSTLELGDSALYLCASSLQGRNTGELFFGEGSRLTVL.

V is TRBV7-6 and J is TRBJ1-6; maybe TRBD1 (5 bases). V was cut by 0 bases and J by 7 bases, with 10 bases left in between. Germline CDR1 SGHVS, CDR2 FNYEAQ. This CDR3 region has 15 residues. In nucleotides, the CDR3 is TGTGCCAGCAGCTTAGCGAAGGCAGGGAATTCACCCCTCCACTTT. This codes for CASSLAKAGNSPLHF.

The chain carries TRBV5-1 and TRBJ2-3; D is unresolved. CDR1 SGHRS and CDR2 YFSETQ come from the germline V gene. This CDR3 region has 13 residues. V lost 0 bases to trimming and J lost 7 bases, with 9 bases between them. CDR3 bases: TGCGCCAGCAGCTTGGCCGGGTTAAATACGCAGTATTTT. Translating gives CASSLAGLNTQYF.

The V gene is TRBV29-1, the J gene TRBJ1-2; D remains unclear. The CDR3 loop spans 13 amino acids. Deletions cut 2 bases from V and 1 base from J, with 8 bases between. Per germline, CDR1 SQVTM and CDR2 ANQGSEA. CDR3 nucleotides: TGCAGCGTTGAATGTGCAGGTAACTATGGCTACACCTTC. As protein: CSVECAGNYGYTF.

A word on this clone: Distinct nucleotide sequences in the sample also encode this CDR3. J is TRBJ2-5 and V is TRBV15, with 10 bases aligning to TRBD2. The germline gives CDR1 LNHNV, CDR2 YYDKDF (reference sequence). This CDR3 region has 13 residues. Losses at the gene ends were 5 bases for V and 4 bases for J; bases not matched to a gene: 1. The CDR3 reads CATSSSGGETQYF. CDR3 sequence (DNA): TGTGCCACCAGCTCTAGCGGGGGAGAGACCCAGTACTTC.

The rearrangement joins TRBV7-9 to TRBJ2-7, with 12 positions matching TRBD1. Germline loops: CDR1 SEHNR, CDR2 FQNEAQ (reference sequence). With V trimmed by 7 bases and J by 7 bases, 8 bases remained unmatched. The CDR3 is 14 residues long. The CDR3 loop reads CASTPGQGASEQYF. CDR3 bases: TGTGCCAGCACTCCGGGACAGGGGGCGAGTGAGCAGTACTTC.

CDR3 residues: CASSLESLRLNYGYTF. In DNA, the CDR3 is TGTGCCAGCAGCTTAGAATCCCTGCGGCTAAACTATGGCTACACCTTC. The V gene is TRBV7-9, the J gene TRBJ1-2; D gene ambiguous. Trimming cost V 1 base and J 2 bases, with 14 bases left between them. CDR3 length equals 16 residues. Germline CDR1 and CDR2: SEHNR and FQNEAQ (reference sequence).

The chain uses TRBV24-1 and TRBJ2-1; the match to TRBD2 covers 10 bases. Losses at the gene ends were 3 bases for V and 6 bases for J; bases not matched to a gene: 4. Germline V gene data show CDR1 as KGHDR and CDR2 as SFDVKD. The CDR3 is made up of 15 amino acids. The CDR3 DNA reads TGTGCCACCAGTGATCATGTAGCGGGGGGCAATGAGCAGTTCTTC. Translating gives CATSDHVAGGNEQFF.

This chain connects TRBV20-1 to TRBJ1-1, with a possible D match to TRBD1 (6 bases). The germline V and J ends were trimmed by 6 bases and 7 bases, with 12 bases remaining between them. Germline lookup yields CDR1 DFQATT and CDR2 SNEGSKA (reference sequence). CDR3 length: 11 amino acids. CDR3 in amino acids: CSAPRGNEAFF. As DNA, the CDR3 is TGCAGTGCCCCTAGGGGGAATGAAGCTTTCTTT.

The CDR3: CASSPSGQTYNEQFF. CDR3 nucleotide sequence: TGTGCCAGCAGCCCCTCGGGACAGACCTACAATGAGCAGTTCTTC. The rearrangement joins TRBV7-2 to TRBJ2-1, with 7 bases matching TRBD1. The CDR3 length is 15 residues. J gave up 2 bases and V 5 bases, and 6 bases lay outside the gene matches. Germline CDR1 reads SGHTA; CDR2 reads FQGNSA.

The chain employs TRBV7-9 and TRBJ1-1, with 7 bases fitting TRBD1. V lost 4 bases and J lost 3; bases outside the gene matches: 5. In germline, CDR1 is SEHNR, CDR2 FQNEAQ (reference sequence). This CDR3 has 14 residues. CDR3 loop: CASSSTGVYTEAFF. The DNA for the CDR3 is TGTGCCAGCAGCTCCACAGGGGTCTACACTGAAGCTTTCTTT.